A selection of T cell receptor beta chains follows, all from one sample in a study. MiXCR, run by TCRdb on the RT-PCR reads, gives a single entry per CDR3 protein. This table holds about 700,000 distinct CDR3 sequences, approximately 15% found once. Sequenced material: memory CD4+ T cells from blood. These receptors were collected from a female donor in good health, serving as a healthy control. Each CDR3 is given without its conserved first and last residue.

J: TRBJ1-2
V: TRBV4-3
CDR3: ASSQAGGPYGYT

J: TRBJ2-3
V: TRBV9
CDR3: ASSSDTAGGWGTQY

J: TRBJ1-2
V: TRBV10-3
CDR3: AISQQGLYGYT

J: TRBJ1-2
V: TRBV5-1
CDR3: ASSTRDRVNYGYT

J: TRBJ2-1
V: TRBV24-1
CDR3: ATSDPRQGVINEQF

J: TRBJ1-2
V: TRBV20-1
CDR3: SAGTTNYGYT

J: TRBJ2-1
V: TRBV30
CDR3: ACQGQTNLYNEQF

J: TRBJ2-1
V: TRBV27
CDR3: ASRPSGQWGGEQF

J: TRBJ1-6
V: TRBV3-1
CDR3: ASSRAAQGAGYNSPLH

J: TRBJ2-7
V: TRBV4-3
CDR3: ASSQVTGAPYEQY

J: TRBJ1-1
V: TRBV5-8
CDR3: ASSLSWWATPYTEAF

J: TRBJ2-1
V: TRBV10-3
CDR3: AISESNTAGNEQF

J: TRBJ2-3
V: TRBV4-3
CDR3: ASSQDSGRGVTDTQY

J: TRBJ2-2
V: TRBV24-1
CDR3: ATSGGQGYANTGELF

J: TRBJ2-5
V: TRBV3-1
CDR3: ASSPRSGVVETQY

J: TRBJ2-2
V: TRBV20-1
CDR3: SARAGTGDSGELF

J: TRBJ1-1
V: TRBV5-1
CDR3: ASSLQTTGSEAF

J: TRBJ2-7
V: TRBV27
CDR3: ASRRIAGVPYEQY

J: TRBJ1-1
V: TRBV11-2
CDR3: ASSSSLGTEAF

J: TRBJ2-1
V: TRBV5-1
CDR3: ASSSVEGLAYNEQF

J: TRBJ2-4
V: TRBV6-5
CDR3: ASSYSGTRKMIQY

J: TRBJ1-3
V: TRBV9
CDR3: ASSGAGPFSGNTIY

J: TRBJ2-1
V: TRBV15
CDR3: ATSRDPSGSIRF

J: TRBJ1-1
V: TRBV12-3/TRBV12-4
CDR3: ASSPGLEAF

J: TRBJ1-2
V: TRBV7-9
CDR3: ASSLDVSGSYGYT

J: TRBJ1-2
V: TRBV20-1
CDR3: SASARDGSWNYGYT

J: TRBJ1-5
V: TRBV20-1
CDR3: SAGQDPNQPQH

J: TRBJ1-1
V: TRBV20-1
CDR3: SAIPGTAATEAF

J: TRBJ2-7
V: TRBV6-5
CDR3: ASSYRARDEQY

J: TRBJ2-2
V: TRBV15
CDR3: ATRGRITNTGELF

J: TRBJ2-7
V: TRBV28
CDR3: ASSPEPTYEQY

J: TRBJ2-5
V: TRBV2
CDR3: ASSGFGETQY

J: TRBJ1-3
V: TRBV5-6
CDR3: ASSLASGPGNTIY

J: TRBJ2-1
V: TRBV12-3/TRBV12-4
CDR3: ASSFNVDNEQF

J: TRBJ2-3
V: TRBV29-1
CDR3: SVAGVGGGPVPDTQY

J: TRBJ2-5
V: TRBV10-3
CDR3: AISGGTAQETQY

J: TRBJ2-3
V: TRBV29-1
CDR3: SVSKEPSTDTQY

J: TRBJ1-6
V: TRBV7-2
CDR3: ASSLGGTGGSSPLH